The clone carrying this T cell receptor beta chain was found once. The CDR3 is 15 residues long. The V and J ends lost 2 bases and 1 base respectively, with 8 bases between them. CDR1 is MNHNS and CDR2 is SASEGT in the germline V gene. Deep-level running was used for the assay. Produced via immunoSEQ multiplex PCR; TCRdb's table is partial and in-frame only. The table lists fewer than 700,000 clones, 70% to 80% of them singletons. The data derive from a study of shared clonotypes between healthy human individuals. Study summary: Donor ages ranged 18 to 49 years: two women, a few men.

Sequenced input: PBMCs. The chain employs TRBV6-1 and TRBJ2-2; no definite D call. The origin of this receptor is a woman in her thirties or forties in good health. Some clones in this sample may be carry-over from other donors' samples. The CDR3 is CASSEMDGNTGELFF. CDR3 coding DNA: TGTGCCAGCAGTGAAATGGACGGGAACACCGGGGAGCTGTTTTTT.